This T cell receptor (beta chain) stems from a study of blood T cells in healthy people across ages. Study conclusions and caveats: TCR beta diversity per million T cells fell roughly linearly with age.

Total RNA extracted from each sample amounted to at least 6 micrograms. Only a few counts were recorded for this clonotype. Its antigen remains unknown. V lost 0 bases, J lost 10 bases, and 17 bases stayed unmatched. CDR3 length: 18 amino acids. CDR1 is LGHDT and CDR2 is YNNKEL in the germline V gene (reference sequence). With a J-beta primer mix and a sample-barcoded 5' primer, a second PCR ran about 7 to 12 cycles. Tags on each cDNA molecule came from a template-switch adaptor with 12 random nucleotides. MiXCR was run by TCRdb on the 5' RACE reads, yielding one entry per CDR3 protein. Of 700,000 or so distinct CDR3 sequences listed, around 41% were seen once; the top ten hold 25% to 35%.

The sequence came from a man aged 80 or over in good health. The specimen was blood. The chain is built from TRBV3-1 and TRBJ2-3; 9 bases line up with TRBD2. CDR3 amino acids: CASSQDLRGGGAIPAQYF. The CDR3 DNA sequence: TGTGCCAGCAGCCAAGATCTTCGTGGCGGGGGGGCGATCCCGGCGCAGTATTTT.